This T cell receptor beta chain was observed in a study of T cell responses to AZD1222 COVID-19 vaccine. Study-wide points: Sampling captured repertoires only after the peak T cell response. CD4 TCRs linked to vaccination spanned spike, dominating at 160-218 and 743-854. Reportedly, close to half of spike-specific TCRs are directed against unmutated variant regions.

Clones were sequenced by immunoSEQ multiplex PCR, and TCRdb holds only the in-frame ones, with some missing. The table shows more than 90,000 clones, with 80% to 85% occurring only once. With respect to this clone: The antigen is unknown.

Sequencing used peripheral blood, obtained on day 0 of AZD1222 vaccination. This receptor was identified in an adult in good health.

The DNA for the CDR3 is TGTGCCAGCAGCTCGGGGGGACAGGGGTCCCAAAACATTCAGTACTTC. It yields the protein CASSSGGQGSQNIQYF. The chain employs TRBV5-4 and TRBJ2-4; TRBD1 matches at 10 bases. In germline, CDR1 is SGHNT, CDR2 YYREEE (reference sequence). Trimming cost V 3 bases and J 5 bases; bases outside gene matches: 8. CDR3 length: 16 residues.